What follows are 32 T cell receptor beta chains derived from one specimen sequenced in a study of identical twins' blood T cells. TCRdb re-derived calls from the 5' RACE reads in MiXCR, one entry per CDR3 protein. This sample has hundreds of thousands of distinct CDR3 sequences, with over 25% found just once. Input material: PBMCs. These receptors originate from a woman aged 18-49 years in good health.

This clonotype has just a few counts. The chain is built from TRBV28 and TRBJ2-3, with 14 bases matching TRBD2. In germline, CDR1 is MDHEN, CDR2 SYDVKM. The CDR3 has 16 amino acids. J gave up 5 bases and V 5 bases, and 6 bases lay outside the gene matches. The CDR3 region is CASSPGTSGSRDTQYF. For the CDR3, the DNA is TGTGCCAGCAGTCCCGGGACTAGCGGGAGTCGAGATACGCAGTATTTT.

This clonotype was found a few times. V is TRBV5-1 and J is TRBJ2-2, with TRBD2 identical over 11 bases. The germline V gene encodes CDR1 SGHRS and CDR2 YFSETQ. The CDR3 is 15 amino acids. V was pared by 7 bases and J by 5 bases, with 7 bases of the junction left unmatched. CDR3 nucleotide sequence: TGCGCCAGCTTCCCGGGACTAGCGGCTACCGGGGAGCTGTTTTTT. It encodes CASFPGLAATGELFF.

This clonotype was counted only a few times. The chain combines TRBV2 with TRBJ1-1; 7 bases line up with TRBD1. The germline V gene encodes CDR1 SNHLY and CDR2 FYNNEI. The CDR3 totals 14 residues. With 3 bases clipped from V and 5 bases from J, the junction kept 6 bases outside the gene matches. The CDR3 sequence: CASSDVQGGTEAFF. CDR3 DNA: TGTGCCAGCAGTGATGTGCAGGGGGGGACTGAAGCTTTCTTT.

This clonotype has at least ten counts. The rearrangement joins TRBV6-6 to TRBJ1-6; D is unresolved. The CDR3 sequence is 13 residues long. V gave up 2 bases and J gave up 15 bases, with 14 bases separating them. Germline CDR1 is MNHNY and CDR2 is SVGAGI (reference sequence). CDR3 bases: TGTGCCAGCAGTTACGTGTTGACCACCGACCTCCACTTT. Its protein product is CASSYVLTTDLHF.

The chain carries TRBV5-1 and TRBJ1-1; no firm D call. This CDR3 has 14 residues. The germline V and J ends were trimmed by 3 bases and 0 bases, with 9 bases remaining between them. The germline gives CDR1 SGHRS, CDR2 YFSETQ. The CDR3 loop is CASSWGALNTEAFF. CDR3 coding DNA: TGCGCCAGCAGCTGGGGAGCACTGAACACTGAAGCTTTCTTT.

The genes are TRBV11-1 and TRBJ1-6; D remains ambiguous. From germline, CDR1 is SGHAT and CDR2 FQDESV (reference sequence). V lost 5 bases and J lost 7, with 12 bases in between. CDR3 length: 14 residues. The DNA of the CDR3 is TGTGCCAGCAGCCGCCCGGGGTGGAATTCACCCCTCCACTTT. This gives the protein CASSRPGWNSPLHF.

A remark on this clonotype: This clone may be a read error of a much larger clone one base away. The chain carries TRBV19 and TRBJ1-5; possibly TRBD1 for D (5 bases). The germline CDR1 and CDR2 sequences are LNHDA and SQIVND (reference sequence). Trimming removed 7 bases from V and 3 bases from J, with 16 bases in between. This CDR3 is built from 15 residues. The CDR3 loop is CASMALGVTNQPQHF. The CDR3 bases are TGTGCCAGTATGGCACTAGGGGTTACCAATCAGCCCCAGCATTTT.

The rearrangement uses TRBV20-1 and TRBJ2-3; no definite D call. Trimming left V 3 bases short and J 2 bases short, with 15 bases between. Germline V CDR1 and CDR2: DFQATT, SNEGSKA (reference sequence). This CDR3 is 15 amino acids long. In DNA, the CDR3 is TGCAGTGCTAGGAGTGGCAGATCTTACACAGATACGCAGTATTTT. Amino acid sequence: CSARSGRSYTDTQYF.

The genes are TRBV10-2 and TRBJ2-2, with D hard to call. This CDR3 region has 13 residues. The V and J ends lost 6 bases and 2 bases respectively, with 7 bases between them. Germline values: CDR1 WSHSY, CDR2 SAAADI. CDR3 bases: TGCGCCAGCAGGGATTTCAACACCGGGGAGCTGTTTTTT. Residues: CASRDFNTGELFF.

This clonotype was seen a handful of times. V gene TRBV7-2 combines with J gene TRBJ1-5; no reliable D call. The CDR3 runs to 14 residues. The V and J ends lost 2 bases and 7 bases respectively, with 12 bases between them. CDR1 and CDR2 (germline): SGHTA, FQGNSA. The CDR3 region has the DNA TGTGCCAGCAGCTTACTCGGGGTGGGACAGCCCCAGCATTTT. Amino acids: CASSLLGVGQPQHF.

This clonotype has only a few counts. The chain couples TRBV5-1 to TRBJ2-1, with 13 nucleotides matching TRBD2. The CDR3 is 16 residues long. CDR1 is SGHRS and CDR2 is YFSETQ in the germline V gene. Trimming cost V 4 bases and J 5 bases; bases outside gene matches: 6. The CDR3 coding sequence is TGCGCCAGCAGCCGAGGGACTAGCGGGATAGACAATGAGCAGTTCTTC. This codes for CASSRGTSGIDNEQFF.

This chain links TRBV29-1 with TRBJ1-6; 7 bases line up with TRBD1. CDR3 length: 13 residues. After removal of 6 bases from V and 6 bases from J, the junction contained 5 bases not matched to a gene. Germline-derived CDR1 and CDR2 are SQVTM and ANQGSEA. CDR3 in amino acids: CSVRQGLNSPLHF. The DNA for the CDR3 is TGCAGCGTAAGACAGGGACTTAATTCACCCCTCCACTTT.

As regards this clonotype: A read error may account for a junction end that differs from germline. The CDR3 DNA is TGCAGTGCCTCTCTAGTGGGAGTTGGCAATGAACAGTTCTTC. The encoded protein is CSASLVGVGNEQFF. V is TRBV20-1 and J is TRBJ2-1; the D gene is possibly TRBD2 (5 bases). CDR1 DFQATT and CDR2 SNEGSKA come from the germline V gene (reference sequence). There are 14 residues in the CDR3.

This clonotype was detected only a few times. The chain joins TRBV6-5 to TRBJ2-3, with D possibly being TRBD2 (6 bases). V was clipped by 7 bases and J by 3 bases, with 11 bases between them. This CDR3 has 13 amino acids. The germline V gene has CDR1 MNHEY and CDR2 SVGAGI. CDR3 DNA: TGTGCCAGCAACTCCGGGGGAACAGATACGCAGTATTTT. Protein product: CASNSGGTDTQYF.

J is TRBJ2-3 and V is TRBV6-4; TRBD1 is a possible D gene (6 bases). Trimming cost V 8 bases and J 10 bases, with 22 bases left between them. The CDR3 runs to 14 residues. Germline V lookup: CDR1 MRHNA, CDR2 SNTAGT. The CDR3 spells CASFCRGTNDAQYF. CDR3 nucleotide sequence: TGTGCCAGCTTCTGTAGAGGGACAAACGATGCGCAGTATTTT.

This clonotype was seen more than once but under ten times. V and J are TRBV5-1 and TRBJ2-1; TRBD2 matches at 9 bases. Germline assignment: CDR1 SGHRS and CDR2 YFSETQ. The CDR3 has 15 residues. With V trimmed by 3 bases and J by 6 bases, 7 bases remained unmatched. CDR3 bases: TGCGCCAGCAGCTACCTAGCGGGGACTAGCAATGAGCAGTTCTTC. Its protein product is CASSYLAGTSNEQFF.

J is TRBJ1-5 and V is TRBV21-1. TRBV21-1 is tagged as a pseudogene. CDR3 length: 14 amino acids. The CDR3 region is CASSKTADYQPQHF. The CDR3 region has the DNA TGTGCCAGCAGCAAAACGGCAGACTATCAGCCCCAGCATTTT.

This chain connects TRBV12-3 or TRBV12-4 to TRBJ2-7, with D uncertain. V dropped 4 bases and J dropped 0 bases, with 13 bases sitting between them. The CDR3 runs 15 residues. The CDR3 here is CASSSRGPSSYEQYF. The CDR3 DNA reads TGTGCCAGCAGTTCTCGCGGACCCAGCTCCTACGAGCAGTACTTC.

This sequence joins TRBV27 and TRBJ2-2; either TRBD1 or TRBD2 may supply D (5 bases each). V lost 0 bases and J lost 3, with 11 bases in between. This CDR3 has 16 residues. CDR1 MNHEY and CDR2 SMNVEV come from the germline V gene (reference sequence). This CDR3 reads CASSLSPGTDTGELFF. The CDR3 coding sequence is TGTGCCAGCAGTTTATCTCCTGGGACCGACACCGGGGAGCTGTTTTTT.

The rearrangement joins TRBV3-1 to TRBJ2-1, with 14 bases identical to TRBD2. The V gene end was trimmed by 7 bases and the J gene end by 5 bases; junction bases not matched to a gene: 16. The CDR3 has 19 amino acids. Germline V CDR1 and CDR2: LGHDT, YNNKEL (reference sequence). In DNA form, the CDR3 reads TGTGCCAGCAACCGATCGACAGTCCGACTAGCGGGAGGGAACAATGAGCAGTTCTTC. It is translated as CASNRSTVRLAGGNNEQFF.

V and J are TRBV6-1 and TRBJ1-1; no definite D call. Germline V gene data show CDR1 as MNHNS and CDR2 as SASEGT. Trimming took 2 bases from V and 0 from J, leaving 10 bases between them. This CDR3 region has 15 residues. The DNA of the CDR3 is TGTGCCAGCAGTGAACTTTTTGCGTTGAACACTGAAGCTTTCTTT. It specifies CASSELFALNTEAFF.

This clonotype showed up many times. This sequence joins TRBV29-1 and TRBJ2-3, with D unclear. The CDR3 contains 11 residues. Germline-derived CDR1 and CDR2 are SQVTM and ANQGSEA. V was shortened by 5 bases and J by 0 bases, with 3 bases between the two germline ends. The CDR3 DNA reads TGCAGCGTTCAAAGCACAGATACGCAGTATTTT. It specifies CSVQSTDTQYF.

This clonotype was seen a few times. The gene calls are TRBV6-5 and TRBJ1-1; no clear D gene. The germline V gene has CDR1 MNHEY and CDR2 SVGAGI. The CDR3 has 14 residues. Trimming took 7 bases from V and 0 from J, leaving 12 bases between them. For the CDR3, the DNA is TGTGCCAGCACTCGACCGGGGATGAACACTGAAGCTTTCTTT. Translating gives CASTRPGMNTEAFF.

The V and J genes are TRBV18 and TRBJ1-1, with D unclear. V lost 10 bases to trimming and J lost 5 bases, with 14 bases between them. The CDR3 contains 12 residues. Looked up from germline, CDR1 is KGHSH and CDR2 is LQKENI. CDR3: CATTKGMTEAFF. The CDR3 DNA follows: TGTGCCACAACGAAAGGGATGACTGAAGCTTTCTTT.

This clonotype was seen only a few times. CDR3 coding DNA: TGCAGTGCTCAAGGGGGCTCGAACACTGAAGCTTTCTTT. Translation gives CSAQGGSNTEAFF. The chain carries TRBV20-1 and TRBJ1-1, with 7 bases lining up with TRBD1. Germline CDR1 is DFQATT and CDR2 is SNEGSKA (reference sequence). This CDR3 comprises 13 residues. The trim removed 5 bases at V and 1 base at J, leaving 4 bases unmatched.

This clonotype was picked up a small number of times. The J gene is TRBJ2-7, the V gene TRBV5-1; 10 positions agree with TRBD1. This CDR3 has 15 amino acids. CDR1 and CDR2 (germline): SGHRS, YFSETQ. V was clipped by 2 bases and J by 3 bases; unmatched bases: 5. CDR3 bases: TGCGCCAGCAGCTTCTCGACAGGGGGCGGCTACGAGCAGTACTTC. Protein sequence: CASSFSTGGGYEQYF.

This clonotype was counted a few times. The J gene is TRBJ1-4, the V gene TRBV27; D remains unclear. Trimming cost V 8 bases and J 10 bases, with 5 bases left between them. The CDR3 loop spans 9 amino acids. Germline CDR1 reads MNHEY; CDR2 reads SMNVEV (reference sequence). The chain's CDR3 is CASPRKLFF. Here the CDR3 DNA reads TGTGCCAGCCCACGAAAACTGTTTTTT.

This clonotype was observed a handful of times. The V call is TRBV10-3, the J call TRBJ2-3; D possibly corresponds to TRBD2 (5 bases). V lost 10 bases, J lost 2 bases, and 16 bases lay in between. Germline V lookup: CDR1 ENHRY, CDR2 SYGVKD. This CDR3 comprises 14 residues. Here the CDR3 reads CATSGRASTDTQYF. CDR3 nucleotides: TGTGCCACCTCTGGGCGGGCCTCCACAGATACGCAGTATTTT.

The V gene is TRBV20-1, the J gene TRBJ1-5; no definite D call. Near its end, the DNA agrees better with TRBJ2-3, so the J call may be wrong. Germline CDR1 is DFQATT and CDR2 is SNEGSKA (reference sequence). The CDR3 loop spans 13 amino acids. The CDR3 DNA follows: TGCAGTGCTATAGGTCCGGTCGATCAGCCCCAGTATTTT. Translation: CSAIGPVDQPQYF.

V usage is TRBV6-5 and J usage is TRBJ1-2; D ambiguous. With 5 bases removed from V and 2 bases from J, the gap between germline ends came to 9 bases. Per germline, CDR1 MNHEY and CDR2 SVGAGI. This CDR3 contains 13 residues. For the CDR3, the DNA is TGTGCCAGCAGTCGGACGCTCAACTATGGCTACACCTTC. It specifies CASSRTLNYGYTF.

This clonotype was found a few times. The V and J genes are TRBV7-2 and TRBJ1-2, with D perhaps matching TRBD1 (5 bases). The germline gives CDR1 SGHTA, CDR2 FQGNSA. The CDR3 is 13 amino acids. V lost 4 bases to trimming and J lost 2 bases, with 8 bases between them. The CDR3 reads CASSSGPNYGYTF. The CDR3 DNA reads TGTGCCAGCAGCTCGGGACCGAACTATGGCTACACCTTC.

The chain uses TRBV7-9 and TRBJ2-3; 8 bases are a match to TRBD1. CDR1 and CDR2 (germline): SEHNR, FQNEAQ (reference sequence). The ends lost 6 bases at V and 0 bases at J; junction bases unmatched: 11. The CDR3 has 17 residues. For the CDR3, the DNA is TGTGCCAGCAGTTTACCAGGGGGCGAGTTTAGCACAGATACGCAGTATTTT. This encodes CASSLPGGEFSTDTQYF.